This record covers a single T cell receptor (beta chain). The limits of the CDR3 on the DNA are not certain, so only TCRdb's listed CDR3 is given. This entry is derived from a study of blood T cell repertoires in COVID-19. TCRdb's table, derived via immunoSEQ multiplex PCR, lists solely in-frame clones and lacks some. The sample holds 150,000 or so clones, under 85% seen once. The sequence came from a man aged 60 to 69 with COVID-19, enrolled during active disease. Source material: peripheral blood.

The CDR3 is CASSLVASGSWDVSFF. The V call is TRBV5-5, the J call TRBJ1-1. The CDR3 totals 16 residues, both ends included. Germline CDR1 reads SGHKS; CDR2 reads YYEKEE (reference sequence).